The 21 T cell receptor beta chains below come from one sample, sequenced in a study of Graves' ophthalmopathy and Graves' hyperthyroidism. CDR3 regions of TCR beta were amplified from RNA transcripts. Second-round multiplex PCR followed a first-round RT-PCR using HTBI primers. TCRdb recomputed calls from the multiplex PCR reads with MiXCR, one row per CDR3 protein. The data show about 400,000 distinct CDR3 sequences, about 17% seen once. The sequenced material came from peripheral blood. These receptors came from a woman under 30 with Graves' ophthalmopathy.

This clonotype has at least ten counts. The gene calls are TRBV19 and TRBJ2-2, with a weak D call TRBD2 (5 bases). Trimming removed 6 bases from V and 1 base from J, with 9 bases in between. CDR1 and CDR2 (germline): LNHDA, SQIVND (reference sequence). This CDR3 contains 14 residues. This CDR3 reads CASSQGGNTGELFF. CDR3 DNA: TGTGCCAGTAGCCAAGGAGGGAACACCGGGGAGCTGTTTTTT.

Many counts were recorded for this clonotype. J is TRBJ2-1 and V is TRBV12-3 or TRBV12-4; D gene ambiguous. V gave up 6 bases and J gave up 2 bases, with 17 bases separating them. This CDR3 spans 16 amino acids. CDR3 sequence: CASRPMTLPTYNEQFF. For the CDR3, the DNA is TGTGCCAGCAGACCTATGACTCTACCTACCTACAATGAGCAGTTCTTC.

Ten or more counts support this clonotype. The chain combines TRBV5-5 with TRBJ2-4; TRBD2 matches at 11 bases. The germline CDR1 and CDR2 sequences are SGHKS and YYEKEE (reference sequence). Trimming cost V 0 bases and J 8 bases; bases outside gene matches: 7. The CDR3 contains 16 residues. CDR3 amino acids: CASSLGSSGGADIQYF. The CDR3 region has the DNA TGTGCCAGCAGCTTGGGGAGTAGCGGGGGGGCCGACATTCAGTACTTC.

Ten or more counts support this clonotype. The chain is built from TRBV7-6 and TRBJ2-5; TRBD2 matches at 7 bases. The CDR3 covers 15 residues. The J segment lost 2 bases and the V segment lost 3 bases, leaving 6 bases of the junction unmatched. Looked up from germline, CDR1 is SGHVS and CDR2 is FNYEAQ. CDR3 amino acids: CASSLGLPVQETQYF. CDR3 bases: TGTGCCAGCAGCTTGGGACTACCGGTACAAGAGACCCAGTACTTC.

This clonotype showed up many times. J is TRBJ1-1 and V is TRBV6-5; 9 bases are a match to TRBD1. V was pared by 2 bases and J by 3 bases, with 4 bases of the junction left unmatched. In germline, CDR1 is MNHEY, CDR2 SVGAGI. The CDR3 totals 15 residues. CDR3 sequence: CASSYTGTGYTEAFF. In DNA form, the CDR3 reads TGTGCCAGCAGTTACACCGGGACAGGGTACACTGAAGCTTTCTTT.

The V call is TRBV6-2 or TRBV6-3, the J call TRBJ2-7, with D maybe TRBD1 (5 bases). Deletions cut 0 bases from V and 2 bases from J, with 20 bases between. CDR1 is MNHEY and CDR2 is SVGEGT in the germline V gene. The length of the CDR3 is 18 residues. The CDR3, as DNA: TGTGCCAGCAGTTACTCGATTATCCGCGGTCCCAGGGCCTACGAGCAGTACTTC. This sequence encodes CASSYSIIRGPRAYEQYF.

This clonotype was recorded many times. The rearrangement joins TRBV28 to TRBJ2-7; D not resolved. V was trimmed by 1 base and J by 5 bases, leaving 12 bases between them. CDR1 is MDHEN, CDR2 SYDVKM, per germline. The length of the CDR3 is 14 residues. The CDR3 here is CASSLFRSGHEQYF. DNA for the CDR3: TGTGCCAGCAGTTTATTCCGTTCAGGTCACGAGCAGTACTTC. Based on the CDR3 plus reference TRBV28 and TRBJ2-7, the full variable domain is DVKVTQSSRYLVKRTGEKVFLECVQDMDHENMFWYRQDPGLGLRLIYFSYDVKMKEKGDIPEGYSVSREKKERFSLILESASTNQTSMYLCASSLFRSGHEQYFGPGTRLTVT.

This clonotype came up many times. The V and J genes are TRBV7-2 and TRBJ2-7; D call uncertain. The CDR3 contains 15 residues. CDR1 is SGHTA, CDR2 FQGNSA, per germline. V lost 5 bases to trimming and J lost 4 bases, with 18 bases between them. The CDR3 region is CASSRTSDGFYEQYF. The CDR3 coding sequence is TGTGCCAGCAGCCGAACCTCGGACGGATTTTACGAGCAGTACTTC.

Many counts were recorded for this clonotype. The V gene is TRBV7-6, the J gene TRBJ1-3; no definite D call. From germline, CDR1 is SGHVS and CDR2 FNYEAQ. V dropped 0 bases and J dropped 0 bases, with 12 bases sitting between them. The CDR3 spans 17 residues. CDR3 nucleotide sequence: TGTGCCAGCAGCTTAGCGGTTCCGGCCCACTCTGGAAACACCATATATTTT. Translated, it gives CASSLAVPAHSGNTIYF.

This clonotype was recorded many times. The chain recombines TRBV29-1 with TRBJ2-7; perhaps TRBD2 as D (5 bases). The CDR3 loop spans 14 amino acids. Germline V gene data show CDR1 as SQVTM and CDR2 as ANQGSEA. The V end lost 6 bases, the J end lost 2 bases, and 17 bases lay between the germline ends. CDR3 bases: TGCAGCGTCCTCACGGGGAGAAACACCTACGAGCAGTACTTC. Translation gives CSVLTGRNTYEQYF.

This clonotype was counted ten times or more. The rearrangement links TRBV11-1 to TRBJ1-1; 7 nucleotides match TRBD1. Germline loops: CDR1 SGHAT, CDR2 FQDESV (reference sequence). V was pared by 5 bases and J by 0 bases, with 3 bases of the junction left unmatched. The CDR3 consists of 14 residues. CDR3 DNA: TGTGCCAGCAGCCGGACAGGAGTGAACACTGAAGCTTTCTTT. Encoded protein: CASSRTGVNTEAFF.

This clonotype was counted many times. V gene TRBV7-3 combines with J gene TRBJ2-7, with 10 bases matching TRBD2. CDR1 is SGHTA and CDR2 is FQGTGA in the germline V gene. The V segment lost 5 bases and the J segment 5 bases; nucleotides outside the gene matches: 12. The CDR3 extends over 16 amino acids. This CDR3 is CASSPSGLAAGDEQYF. As DNA, the CDR3 is TGTGCCAGCAGCCCATCCGGACTAGCGGCCGGGGACGAGCAGTACTTC.

At least ten counts were recorded for this clonotype. The chain carries TRBV27 and TRBJ2-2; the D gene is possibly TRBD1 (6 bases). The germline V gene encodes CDR1 MNHEY and CDR2 SMNVEV (reference sequence). The ends were cut back, 5 bases at V and 5 bases at J, with 12 bases in the middle. CDR3 length: 14 residues. The DNA for the CDR3 is TGTGCCAGCAGTATGCAGGGGAAAACCGGGGAGCTGTTTTTT. Translation gives CASSMQGKTGELFF.

This clonotype was recorded at least ten times. The V gene is TRBV20-1, the J gene TRBJ2-7, with TRBD1 as a possible D gene (6 bases). Germline CDR1 DFQATT, CDR2 SNEGSKA (reference sequence). The ends were cut back, 4 bases at V and 3 bases at J, with 19 bases in the middle. The CDR3 sequence is 15 residues long. CDR3 sequence: CSAILQGPPYYEQYF. The CDR3 DNA is TGCAGTGCTATTTTACAGGGCCCCCCATACTACGAGCAGTACTTC.

This clonotype has ten or more counts. The gene calls are TRBV3-1 and TRBJ2-7; perhaps TRBD1 as D (6 bases). From germline, CDR1 is LGHDT and CDR2 YNNKEL (reference sequence). Trimming stripped 0 bases from V and 2 bases from J, with 11 bases between. The CDR3 spans 15 residues. CDR3 DNA sequence: TGTGCCAGCAGCCAAGACTGGGGGCGACCCTACGAGCAGTACTTC. It encodes CASSQDWGRPYEQYF.

This clonotype was counted ten times or more. The CDR3 DNA reads as TGTGCCAGCAGCCAAATCTACGAGCAGTACTTC. Protein: CASSQIYEQYF. The V and J genes are TRBV14 and TRBJ2-7; D gene uncertain. Germline loops: CDR1 SGHDN, CDR2 FVKESK. V was pared by 2 bases and J by 3 bases, with 2 bases between. This CDR3 contains 11 residues.

This clonotype was detected many times. The J gene is TRBJ1-3, the V gene TRBV7-3; tentatively, D is TRBD1 (6 bases). The CDR3 covers 19 residues. Deletions cut 5 bases from V and 2 bases from J, with 25 bases between. CDR1 is SGHTA and CDR2 is FQGTGA in the germline V gene. CDR3 residues: CASSVNPPGEGFAGNTIYF. The CDR3 DNA reads TGTGCCAGCAGCGTAAACCCCCCAGGGGAGGGGTTTGCTGGAAACACCATATATTTT.

This clonotype was counted ten times or more. The chain is built from TRBV11-2 and TRBJ2-7; the match to TRBD1 covers 9 bases. The germline gives CDR1 SGHAT, CDR2 FQNNGV. The CDR3 runs to 17 residues. After removal of 6 bases from V and 4 bases from J, the junction contained 16 bases not matched to a gene. CDR3: CASRPIAGTGKRYEQYF. CDR3 sequence (DNA): TGTGCCAGCAGACCAATCGCCGGGACAGGGAAGCGGTACGAGCAGTACTTC.

V is TRBV7-6 and J is TRBJ2-7, with D unresolved. CDR3 length equals 15 residues. V was clipped by 2 bases and J by 0 bases, with 11 bases between them. Germline V gives CDR1 SGHVS, CDR2 FNYEAQ. The CDR3 DNA sequence: TGTGCCAGCAGCTTACAGGACCTGAGCTCCTACGAGCAGTACTTC. Amino acids: CASSLQDLSSYEQYF.

This clonotype occurred many times. V and J are TRBV20-1 and TRBJ1-1; D perhaps matches TRBD1 (6 bases). V was pared by 3 bases and J by 2 bases, with 16 bases between. Germline V gene sequence: CDR1 DFQATT, CDR2 SNEGSKA (reference sequence). CDR3 length: 15 amino acids. CDR3 DNA sequence: TGCAGTGCTAGTGGGGGACATCTCACTAACACTGAAGCTTTCTTT. This codes for CSASGGHLTNTEAFF.

This clonotype appeared many times. The rearrangement joins TRBV7-2 to TRBJ2-7, with a tentative D call TRBD2 (5 bases). There are 13 residues in the CDR3. V lost 5 bases, J lost 2 bases, and 10 bases lay in between. Germline CDR1 reads SGHTA; CDR2 reads FQGNSA. The CDR3 DNA reads TGTGCCAGCAGCGTCCGGGAAACCTACGAGCAGTACTTC. It specifies CASSVRETYEQYF.